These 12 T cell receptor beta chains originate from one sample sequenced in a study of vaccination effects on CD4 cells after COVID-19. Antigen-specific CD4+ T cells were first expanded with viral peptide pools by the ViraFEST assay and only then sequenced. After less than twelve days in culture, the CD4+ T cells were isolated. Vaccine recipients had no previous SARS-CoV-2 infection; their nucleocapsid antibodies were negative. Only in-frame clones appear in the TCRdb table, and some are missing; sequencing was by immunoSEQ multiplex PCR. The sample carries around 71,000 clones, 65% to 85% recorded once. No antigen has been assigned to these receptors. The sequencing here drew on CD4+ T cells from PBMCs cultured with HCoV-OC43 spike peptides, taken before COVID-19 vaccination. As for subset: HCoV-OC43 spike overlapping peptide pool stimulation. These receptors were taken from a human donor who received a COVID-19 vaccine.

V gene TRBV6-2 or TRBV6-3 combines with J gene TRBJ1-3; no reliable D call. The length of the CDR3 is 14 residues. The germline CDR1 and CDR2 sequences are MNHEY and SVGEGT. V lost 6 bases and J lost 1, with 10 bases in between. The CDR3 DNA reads TGTGCCAGCAGCGAGTCCCCGTCTGGAAACACCATATATTTT. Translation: CASSESPSGNTIYF.

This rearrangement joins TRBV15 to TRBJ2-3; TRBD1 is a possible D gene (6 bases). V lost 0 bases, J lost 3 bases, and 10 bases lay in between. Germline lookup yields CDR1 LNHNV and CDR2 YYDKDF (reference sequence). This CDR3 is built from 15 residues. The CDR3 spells CATSREGAGTDTQYF. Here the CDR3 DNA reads TGTGCCACCAGCAGAGAGGGGGCAGGTACAGATACGCAGTATTTT.

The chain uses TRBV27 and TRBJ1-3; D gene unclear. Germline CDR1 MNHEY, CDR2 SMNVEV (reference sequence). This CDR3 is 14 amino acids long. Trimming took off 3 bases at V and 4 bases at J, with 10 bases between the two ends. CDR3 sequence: CASSLSSTGNTIYF. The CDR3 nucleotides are TGTGCCAGCAGTTTGAGCAGCACGGGAAACACCATATATTTT.

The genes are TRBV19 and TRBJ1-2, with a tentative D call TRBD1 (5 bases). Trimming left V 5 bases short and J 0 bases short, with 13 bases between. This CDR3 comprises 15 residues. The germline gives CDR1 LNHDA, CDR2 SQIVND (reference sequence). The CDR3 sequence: CASSRDSVSNYGYTF. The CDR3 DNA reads TGTGCCAGTAGTCGCGACAGCGTATCTAACTATGGCTACACCTTC.

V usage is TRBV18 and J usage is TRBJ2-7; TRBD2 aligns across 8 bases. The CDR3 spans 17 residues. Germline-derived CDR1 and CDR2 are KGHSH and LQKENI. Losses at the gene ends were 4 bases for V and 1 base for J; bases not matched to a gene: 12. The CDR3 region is CASSREQGIAGSYEQYV. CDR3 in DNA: TGTGCCAGCTCACGCGAACAGGGAATAGCGGGGTCCTACGAGCAGTACGTC.

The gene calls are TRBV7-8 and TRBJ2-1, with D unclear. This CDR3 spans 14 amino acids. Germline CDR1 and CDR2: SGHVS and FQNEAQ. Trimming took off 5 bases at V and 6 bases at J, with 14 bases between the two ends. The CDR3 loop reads CASSPSIWTNEQFF. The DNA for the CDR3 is TGTGCCAGCAGCCCCTCTATTTGGACCAATGAGCAGTTCTTC. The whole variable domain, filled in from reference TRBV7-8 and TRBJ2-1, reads GAGVSQSPRYKVAKRGQDVALRCDPISGHVSLFWYQQALGQGPEFLTYFQNEAQLDKSGLPSDRFFAERPEGSVSTLKIQRTQQEDSAVYLCASSPSIWTNEQFFGPGTRLTVL.

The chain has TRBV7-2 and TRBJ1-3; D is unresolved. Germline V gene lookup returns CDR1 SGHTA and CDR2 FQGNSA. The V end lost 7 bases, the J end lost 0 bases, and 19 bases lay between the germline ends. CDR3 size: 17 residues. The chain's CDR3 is CASTSNMAGASGNTIYF. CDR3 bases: TGTGCCAGCACCTCAAACATGGCGGGTGCCTCTGGAAACACCATATATTTT.

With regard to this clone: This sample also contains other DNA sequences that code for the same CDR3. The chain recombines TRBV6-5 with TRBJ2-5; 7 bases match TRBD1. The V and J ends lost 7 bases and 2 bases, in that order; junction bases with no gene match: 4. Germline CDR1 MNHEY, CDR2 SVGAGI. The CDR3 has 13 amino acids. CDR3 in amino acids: CASTRDRQETQYF. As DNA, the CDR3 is TGTGCCAGCACCAGGGACAGACAAGAGACCCAGTACTTC.

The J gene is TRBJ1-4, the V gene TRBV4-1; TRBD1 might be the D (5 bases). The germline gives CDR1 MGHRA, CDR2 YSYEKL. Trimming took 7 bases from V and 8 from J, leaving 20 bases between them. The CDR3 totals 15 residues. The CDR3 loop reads CASTVREGRGEKLFF. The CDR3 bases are TGCGCCAGCACCGTACGGGAGGGGCGAGGGGAAAAACTGTTTTTT.

The DNA for the CDR3 is TGCGCCAGCAGCTTGACCCCAGGGCGCACCGGGGAGCTGTTTTTT. Amino acids: CASSLTPGRTGELFF. The chain recombines TRBV5-1 with TRBJ2-2; TRBD1 is a possible D gene (5 bases). Trimming shortened V by 1 base and J by 4 bases, and 11 bases separated the two germline ends. The length of the CDR3 is 15 residues. Germline V gene data show CDR1 as SGHRS and CDR2 as YFSETQ.

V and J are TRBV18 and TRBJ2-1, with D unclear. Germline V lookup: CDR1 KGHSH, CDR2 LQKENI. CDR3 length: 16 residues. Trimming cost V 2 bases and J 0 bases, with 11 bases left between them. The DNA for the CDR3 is TGTGCCAGCTCACCATTAGTACTGAGCTCCTACAATGAGCAGTTCTTC. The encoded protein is CASSPLVLSSYNEQFF.

The CDR3 is CASNTGQGNQPQHF. DNA for the CDR3: TGTGCCAGTAATACTGGACAGGGCAATCAGCCCCAGCATTTT. The chain is built from TRBV19 and TRBJ1-5; 7 bases line up with TRBD1. CDR3 size: 14 residues. Trimming took 7 bases from V and 2 from J; bases not matched to a gene: 5. In germline, CDR1 is LNHDA, CDR2 SQIVND (reference sequence).